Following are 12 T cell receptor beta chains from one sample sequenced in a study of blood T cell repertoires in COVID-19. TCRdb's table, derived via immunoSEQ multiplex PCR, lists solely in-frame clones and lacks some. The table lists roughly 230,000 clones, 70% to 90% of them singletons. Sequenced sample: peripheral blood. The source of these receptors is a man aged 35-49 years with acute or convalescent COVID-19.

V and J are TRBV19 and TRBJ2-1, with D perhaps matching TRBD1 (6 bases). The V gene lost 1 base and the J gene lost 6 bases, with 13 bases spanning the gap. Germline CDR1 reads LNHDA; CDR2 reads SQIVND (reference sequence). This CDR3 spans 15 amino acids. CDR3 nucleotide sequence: TGTGCCAGTAGTATAGTTGGGGGCAGGGGCAATGAGCAGTTCTTC. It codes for CASSIVGGRGNEQFF.

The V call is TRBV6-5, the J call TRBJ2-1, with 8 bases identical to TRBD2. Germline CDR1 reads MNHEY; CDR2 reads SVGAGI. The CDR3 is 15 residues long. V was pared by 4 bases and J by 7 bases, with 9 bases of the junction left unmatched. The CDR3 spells CASSSLRGGPNEQFF. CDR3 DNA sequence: TGTGCCAGCAGTTCCCTCCGGGGGGGCCCAAATGAGCAGTTCTTC.

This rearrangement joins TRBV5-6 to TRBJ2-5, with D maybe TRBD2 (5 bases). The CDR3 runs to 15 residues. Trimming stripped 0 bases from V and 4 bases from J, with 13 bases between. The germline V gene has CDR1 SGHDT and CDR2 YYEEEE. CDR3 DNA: TGTGCCAGCAGCTTGGAACGGGCAGGAGGAGAGACCCAGTACTTC. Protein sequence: CASSLERAGGETQYF.

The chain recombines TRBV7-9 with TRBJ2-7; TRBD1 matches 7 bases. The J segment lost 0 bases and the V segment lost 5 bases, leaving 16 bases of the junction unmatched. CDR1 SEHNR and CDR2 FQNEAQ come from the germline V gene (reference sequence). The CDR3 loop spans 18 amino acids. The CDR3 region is CASSPPTDRDRDSYEQYF. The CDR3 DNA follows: TGTGCCAGCAGCCCCCCCACGGACCGGGACAGAGACTCCTACGAGCAGTACTTC.

The CDR3 sequence is CASSHAGTGNTGELFF. DNA of the CDR3: TGTGCCAGCAGCCATGCCGGGACAGGGAACACCGGGGAGCTGTTTTTT. The chain carries TRBV3-1 (or the pseudogene TRBV3-2) and TRBJ2-2, with TRBD1 identical over 8 bases. This CDR3 is built from 16 residues. Germline CDR1 and CDR2: LGHDT and YNNKEL (reference sequence). With 3 bases clipped from V and 1 base from J, the junction kept 4 bases outside the gene matches.

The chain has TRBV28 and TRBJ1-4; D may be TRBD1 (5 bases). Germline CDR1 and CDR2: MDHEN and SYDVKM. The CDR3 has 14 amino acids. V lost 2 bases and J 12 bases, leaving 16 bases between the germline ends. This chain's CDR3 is CASSLRQLARELFF. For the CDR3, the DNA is TGTGCCAGCAGTTTAAGACAGTTGGCTAGGGAACTGTTTTTT.

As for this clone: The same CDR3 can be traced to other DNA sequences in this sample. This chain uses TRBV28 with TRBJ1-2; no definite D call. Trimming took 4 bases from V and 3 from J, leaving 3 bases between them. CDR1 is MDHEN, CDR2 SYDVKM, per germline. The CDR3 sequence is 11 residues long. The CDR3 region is CASSSYYGYTF. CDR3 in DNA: TGTGCCAGCAGTTCCTACTATGGCTACACCTTC.

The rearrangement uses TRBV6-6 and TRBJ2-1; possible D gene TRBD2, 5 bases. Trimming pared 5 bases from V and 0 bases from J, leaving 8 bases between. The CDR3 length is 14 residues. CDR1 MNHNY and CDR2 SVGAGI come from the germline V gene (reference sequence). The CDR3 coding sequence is TGTGCCAGCAGTCGCGAGGGCTCCTACAATGAGCAGTTCTTC. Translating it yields CASSREGSYNEQFF.

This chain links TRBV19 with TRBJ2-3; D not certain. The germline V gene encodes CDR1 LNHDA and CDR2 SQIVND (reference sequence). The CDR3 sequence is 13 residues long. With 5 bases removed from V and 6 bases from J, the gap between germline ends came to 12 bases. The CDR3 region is CASSSRGPDTQYF. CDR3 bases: TGTGCCAGTAGTTCCAGAGGCCCCGATACGCAGTATTTT.

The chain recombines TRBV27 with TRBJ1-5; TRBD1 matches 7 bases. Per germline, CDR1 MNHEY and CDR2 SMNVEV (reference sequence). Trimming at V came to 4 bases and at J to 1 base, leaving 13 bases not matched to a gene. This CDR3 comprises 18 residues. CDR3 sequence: CASSSRQGHGISNQPQHF. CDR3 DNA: TGTGCCAGCAGTTCACGACAGGGACATGGGATCAGCAATCAGCCCCAGCATTTT.

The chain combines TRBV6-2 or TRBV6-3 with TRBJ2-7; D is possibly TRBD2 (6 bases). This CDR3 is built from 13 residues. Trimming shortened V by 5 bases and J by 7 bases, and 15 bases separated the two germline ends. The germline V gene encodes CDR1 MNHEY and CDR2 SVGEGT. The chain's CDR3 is CASSIGGGPEQYF. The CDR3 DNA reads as TGTGCCAGCAGTATAGGTGGAGGGCCTGAGCAGTACTTC.

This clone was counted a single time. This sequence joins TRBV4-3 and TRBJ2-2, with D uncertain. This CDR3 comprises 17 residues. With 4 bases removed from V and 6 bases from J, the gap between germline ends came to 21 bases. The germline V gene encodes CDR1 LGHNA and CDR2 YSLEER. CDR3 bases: TGCGCCAGCAGCCTCACCTCGACTGGCCCCCTAGCCGGGGAGCTGTTTTTT. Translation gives CASSLTSTGPLAGELFF.